These 21 T cell receptor beta chains were sequenced from one sample in a study of cytomegalovirus exposure and HLA in healthy donors. The PCR contained 60 Vbeta and 13 Jbeta primers. Profiling relied on immunoSEQ multiplex PCR, and the TCRdb table lists in-frame clones only, not all of them. The sample yields 150,000 to 200,000 clones, 60% to 80% seen once. Material: PBMCs. Source of these receptors: a young man in good health and CMV-seropositive.

The chain has TRBV7-9 and TRBJ1-5; D is possibly TRBD1 (6 bases). Germline V gene lookup returns CDR1 SEHNR and CDR2 FQNEAQ (reference sequence). Trimming removed 1 base from V and 1 base from J, with 8 bases in between. The CDR3 totals 15 residues. This CDR3 is CASSLGGGSNQPQHF. CDR3 DNA sequence: TGTGCCAGCAGCTTAGGGGGGGGCAGCAATCAGCCCCAGCATTTT.

The V call is TRBV30, the J call TRBJ1-2; the D gene is possibly TRBD1 (6 bases). The germline gives CDR1 GTSNPN, CDR2 SVGIG (reference sequence). Deletions cut 4 bases from V and 2 bases from J, with 11 bases between. The CDR3 contains 13 residues. As DNA, the CDR3 is TGTGCCTGGATCCCAGGACAGAACTATGGCTACACCTTC. It yields the protein CAWIPGQNYGYTF.

This clone was found a few times. The chain carries TRBV6-1 and TRBJ2-3, with TRBD2 matching over 14 bases. This CDR3 is 16 amino acids long. CDR1 MNHNS and CDR2 SASEGT come from the germline V gene. V shed 3 bases and J 4 bases; nucleotides not matched to a gene: 3. In DNA form, the CDR3 reads TGTGCCAGCAGTGAGACTAGCGGGGGGGAGTCAGATACGCAGTATTTT. This encodes CASSETSGGESDTQYF.

A few counts support this clone. V is TRBV4-1 and J is TRBJ2-3; D possibly corresponds to TRBD2 (6 bases). Germline CDR1 MGHRA, CDR2 YSYEKL. This CDR3 is built from 15 residues. Trimming removed 0 bases at V and 5 bases at J, with 12 bases between. DNA of the CDR3: TGCGCCAGCAGCCAAGAAACGGGGGTCGGAGATACGCAGTATTTT. This codes for CASSQETGVGDTQYF.

This clone came up a few times. This sequence joins TRBV11-2 and TRBJ2-3, with TRBD1 identical over 7 bases. Germline CDR1 is SGHAT and CDR2 is FQNNGV. CDR3 size: 16 residues. The J segment lost 7 bases and the V segment lost 4 bases, leaving 14 bases of the junction unmatched. The CDR3 DNA is TGTGCCAGCAGCTCGTACGGACAGGCCCCGTCTAATACGCAGTATTTT. As protein: CASSSYGQAPSNTQYF.

This clone showed up just a few times. The V gene is TRBV30, the J gene TRBJ1-3; a possible D gene is TRBD1 (5 bases). This CDR3 has 13 amino acids. The V and J ends lost 5 bases and 6 bases respectively, with 14 bases between them. Germline V gene data show CDR1 as GTSNPN and CDR2 as SVGIG (reference sequence). The CDR3 spells CAWWRGIENTIYF. CDR3 DNA sequence: TGTGCCTGGTGGCGGGGGATAGAAAACACCATATATTTT.

This clone was detected once. This chain connects TRBV4-2 to TRBJ1-1, with 11 bases matching TRBD1. The CDR3 is 17 amino acids. V lost 1 base, J lost 2 bases, and 6 bases stayed unmatched. The germline gives CDR1 LGHNA, CDR2 YNFKEQ. CDR3 in amino acids: CASSQGTGGLVNTEAFF. The DNA for the CDR3 is TGTGCCAGCAGCCAAGGGACAGGGGGCCTAGTTAACACTGAAGCTTTCTTT.

The V and J genes are TRBV5-1 and TRBJ1-1; the match to TRBD1 covers 11 bases. CDR3 length equals 14 residues. Trimming cost V 4 bases and J 4 bases; bases outside gene matches: 3. Germline CDR1 is SGHRS and CDR2 is YFSETQ. Here the CDR3 DNA reads TGCGCCAGCAGCGCTGGGACAGGGGGCACTGAAGCTTTCTTT. As protein: CASSAGTGGTEAFF.

V is TRBV5-1 and J is TRBJ1-4, with 12 bases lining up with TRBD1. Germline-derived CDR1 and CDR2 are SGHRS and YFSETQ. V lost 5 bases, J lost 6 bases, and 8 bases stayed unmatched. The CDR3 has 16 amino acids. The CDR3 nucleotides are TGCGCCAGCAGGACCGGGACAGGGGGCGATTATGAAAAACTGTTTTTT. It codes for CASRTGTGGDYEKLFF.

The chain employs TRBV2 and TRBJ2-1; 10 bases are shared with TRBD2. J lost 8 bases, V lost 2 bases, and 12 bases had no gene match. The germline CDR1 and CDR2 sequences are SNHLY and FYNNEI. The CDR3 loop spans 17 amino acids. Here the CDR3 reads CASSESSSGRAEYEQFF. CDR3 DNA: TGTGCCAGCAGTGAATCCTCGAGCGGGAGGGCCGAGTATGAGCAGTTCTTC.

The chain combines TRBV13 with TRBJ2-7, with a weak D call TRBD1 (6 bases). V shed 6 bases and J shed 7 bases, with 19 bases lying between them. Germline V gene data show CDR1 as PRHDT and CDR2 as FYEKMQ (reference sequence). The CDR3 has 14 residues. Here the CDR3 reads CASRSRQVGGEQYV. Here the CDR3 DNA reads TGTGCCAGCAGATCCCGACAGGTTGGAGGTGAGCAGTACGTC.

The chain has TRBV11-3 and TRBJ2-5; 9 bases align to TRBD2. Germline CDR1 reads SGHNT; CDR2 reads YENEEA. This CDR3 spans 17 amino acids. V lost 2 bases and J lost 0; bases outside the gene matches: 7. CDR3 in DNA: TGTGCCAGCAGCTTAACCGCTAGCGGGGACTACCAAGAGACCCAGTACTTC. Translating gives CASSLTASGDYQETQYF. The whole variable domain, filled in from reference TRBV11-3 and TRBJ2-5, reads EAGVVQSPRYKIIEKKQPVAFWCNPISGHNTLYWYLQNLGQGPELLIRYENEEAVDDSQLPKDRFSAERLKGVDSTLKIQPAELGDSAVYLCASSLTASGDYQETQYFGPGTRLLVL.

The chain carries TRBV7-9 and TRBJ2-5; TRBD2 might be the D (6 bases). The CDR3 totals 15 residues. Germline CDR1 and CDR2: SEHNR and FQNEAQ (reference sequence). Trimming took 5 bases from V and 1 from J, leaving 14 bases between them. As DNA, the CDR3 is TGTGCCAGCAGCCCGGGGCGGGGATCCCAAGAGACCCAGTACTTC. It specifies CASSPGRGSQETQYF. The whole variable domain, remainder taken from reference TRBV7-9 and TRBJ2-5, is DTGVSQNPRHKITKRGQNVTFRCDPISEHNRLYWYRQTLGQGPEFLTYFQNEAQLEKSRLLSDRFSAERPKGSFSTLEIQRTEQGDSAMYLCASSPGRGSQETQYFGPGTRLLVL.

The V gene is TRBV9, the J gene TRBJ2-3, with TRBD2 identical over 9 bases. V dropped 2 bases and J dropped 0; count of bases not matched to a gene: 4. Germline V gene sequence: CDR1 SGDLS, CDR2 YYNGEE. The CDR3 contains 16 residues. The CDR3 region has the DNA TGTGCCAGCAGCGTTAGAGCGGGAGGTAGCACAGATACGCAGTATTTT. Amino acids: CASSVRAGGSTDTQYF.

The V call is TRBV19, the J call TRBJ2-1; a weak D match, TRBD2 (6 bases). V dropped 3 bases and J dropped 6 bases, with 15 bases sitting between them. This CDR3 contains 15 residues. The germline gives CDR1 LNHDA, CDR2 SQIVND (reference sequence). The CDR3 reads CASSMGRDSSNEQFF. CDR3 nucleotide sequence: TGTGCCAGTAGTATGGGGCGGGACTCTTCCAATGAGCAGTTCTTC.

This chain connects TRBV6-5 to TRBJ1-2; D perhaps matches TRBD1 (6 bases). Per germline, CDR1 MNHEY and CDR2 SVGAGI. With 4 bases removed from V and 8 bases from J, the gap between germline ends came to 11 bases. The CDR3 consists of 12 residues. CDR3 amino acids: CASSSQGNGYTF. CDR3 nucleotide sequence: TGTGCCAGCAGTTCACAGGGTAACGGCTACACCTTC.

J is TRBJ1-1 and V is TRBV5-1; 8 bases fit TRBD1. V was pared by 2 bases and J by 3 bases, with 3 bases of the junction left unmatched. The CDR3 has 14 residues. From germline, CDR1 is SGHRS and CDR2 YFSETQ. This CDR3 reads CASSLQGEYTEAFF. The CDR3 DNA is TGCGCCAGCAGCTTACAGGGGGAGTACACTGAAGCTTTCTTT. The complete variable domain, with remaining parts taken from reference TRBV5-1 and TRBJ1-1, reads KAGVTQTPRYLIKTRGQQVTLSCSPISGHRSVSWYQQTPGQGLQFLFEYFSETQRNKGNFPGRFSGRQFSNSRSEMNVSTLELGDSALYLCASSLQGEYTEAFFGQGTRLTVV.

This clone showed up just a few times. This chain connects TRBV10-2 to TRBJ1-1; no reliable D call. Germline V lookup: CDR1 WSHSY, CDR2 SAAADI. This CDR3 has 14 amino acids. V was cut by 5 bases and J by 1 base, with 11 bases left in between. The CDR3 region has the DNA TGCGCCAGCAGTACCTTCGGTGGGAACACTGAAGCTTTCTTT. This codes for CASSTFGGNTEAFF.

Comment on this clone: In the same sample, other DNA sequences code for this CDR3. The chain has TRBV5-6 and TRBJ2-5, with D unclear. Trimming took off 2 bases at V and 5 bases at J, with 4 bases between the two ends. Germline V gives CDR1 SGHDT, CDR2 YYEEEE. The CDR3 runs to 11 residues. CDR3 residues: CASSFRETQYF. The DNA for the CDR3 is TGTGCCAGCAGCTTTCGGGAGACCCAGTACTTC. Variable domain in full (rest from reference TRBV5-6 and TRBJ2-5): DAGVTQSPTHLIKTRGQQVTLRCSPKSGHDTVSWYQQALGQGPQFIFQYYEEEERQRGNFPDRFSGHQFPNYSSELNVNALLLGDSALYLCASSFRETQYFGPGTRLLVL.

Worth noting for this clone: Within the sample, other DNA sequences also encode this same CDR3. CDR3 amino acids: CASSFRQGDGNTIYF. DNA for the CDR3: TGTGCCAGCAGCTTTAGGCAGGGTGATGGAAACACCATATATTTT. The rearrangement links TRBV9 to TRBJ1-3; D possibly corresponds to TRBD1 (5 bases). The CDR3 covers 15 residues. CDR1 SGDLS and CDR2 YYNGEE come from the germline V gene. Trimming shortened V by 4 bases and J by 3 bases, and 14 bases separated the two germline ends.

The gene calls are TRBV5-6 and TRBJ2-3, with unresolved D. The CDR3 loop spans 14 amino acids. Germline loops: CDR1 SGHDT, CDR2 YYEEEE. With 5 bases removed from V and 0 bases from J, the gap between germline ends came to 10 bases. The CDR3 DNA is TGTGCCAGCAGTCCCGGGTGGAGCACAGATACGCAGTATTTT. Amino acid sequence: CASSPGWSTDTQYF.